Below, one T cell receptor (beta chain) is given with its context. Using a FACSAria, the CD4+ and CD8+ T cells were sorted from the PBMCs. The length of the CDR3 is 17 residues. Unmatched junction bases numbered 10, after V lost 3 bases and J lost 0 bases. The germline V gene encodes CDR1 SGHAT and CDR2 FQNNGV. Isolated RNA was reverse transcribed into cDNA used as the sequencing template. Here immunoSEQ multiplex PCR was the method, and the copy in TCRdb shows in-frame clones only, minus some. The table includes 45,000 to 70,000 clones, 95% to 97% detected once. This sample stems from a study of CD8+ T cells in alopecia areata. Background on the study: Oral tofacitinib (5 to 10 mg twice daily) was administered to treated patients.

The source is a human donor with alopecia areata. The chain joins TRBV11-2 to TRBJ2-5, with 7 bases aligning to TRBD2. The sequencing here drew on CD8+ T cells sorted from blood, taken at week 0. The CDR3 nucleotides read TGTGCCAGCAGCTTCCGACACGGGGGGACGTACCAAGAGACCCAGTACTTC. It is translated as CASSFRHGGTYQETQYF.